A selection of T cell receptor beta chains follows, all from one sample in a study of blood T cell repertoires in COVID-19. Produced via immunoSEQ multiplex PCR; TCRdb's table is partial and in-frame only. The sample has 330,000 or so clones; 80% to 90% are singletons. Sequencing was performed on peripheral blood. The receptors here all came from a man aged 30-40 years with COVID-19, enrolled during active disease. CDR3s include the opening cysteine and the closing phenylalanine or tryptophan.

v_call,j_call,cdr3_aa
TRBV3-1/TRBV3-2,TRBJ2-1,CASSQLMLGSGDSYNEQFF
TRBV19,TRBJ2-1,CASTRDPPEYNEQFF
TRBV15,TRBJ1-2,CATSRDREGPYGYTF
TRBV7-2,TRBJ2-7,CASSLDYGFFYEQYF
TRBV4-3,TRBJ2-7,CASSQDAGPYEQYF
TRBV7-9,TRBJ1-2,CASSNRDSHNYGYTF
TRBV5-5,TRBJ2-5,CASSLVEGEGGETQYF
TRBV7-9,TRBJ1-2,CASSSYNRQGADGYTF
TRBV4-1,TRBJ2-2,CASSLSTGELFF
TRBV15,TRBJ2-1,CATGPPTSLGEQFF
TRBV7-2,TRBJ2-7,CASSSGTTSYEQYF
TRBV2,TRBJ1-2,CASSEASAGSYGYTF
TRBV5-4,TRBJ2-2,CASSLGQGANTGELFF
TRBV6-5,TRBJ1-5,CASSTTGASNQPQHF
TRBV5-1,TRBJ2-7,CASSYGLAGLLYEQYF
TRBV11-2,TRBJ2-3,CASSLGSISTDTQYF
TRBV9,TRBJ1-2,CASSATTGPGYTF
TRBV5-6,TRBJ1-2,CASSQTWGYTF
TRBV2,TRBJ2-3,CASSALTSTDTQYF
TRBV4-2,TRBJ1-5,CASSQDRLWGLGPQHF
TRBV6-2/TRBV6-3,TRBJ2-5,CASSRRGARETQYF
TRBV7-9,TRBJ2-7,CASSRDDRYEQYF
TRBV27,TRBJ1-5,CASSLVAGGNQPQHF
TRBV2,TRBJ1-2,CASSPDRGKFRGYTF
TRBV30,TRBJ2-3,CAWTELGRITDTQYF
TRBV9,TRBJ2-1,CASSSTGQYNEQFF
TRBV2,TRBJ2-1,CASSATDNEQFF
TRBV12-3/TRBV12-4,TRBJ2-7,CASSYAYEQYF
TRBV18,TRBJ1-5,CASSLTGISNQPQHF
TRBV6-2/TRBV6-3,TRBJ1-5,CASSYLGTTTQPQHF
TRBV7-6,TRBJ2-4,CASSLQGAKNIQYF
TRBV19,TRBJ1-1,CASSPILYSMNTEAFF
TRBV6-5,TRBJ2-7,CASRNKAGAYEQYF
TRBV3-1/TRBV3-2,TRBJ2-7,CASSQGRGGQYF
TRBV7-9,TRBJ1-1,CASSLADLNTEAFF
TRBV4-3,TRBJ1-3,CASSQDLRQGLRGGNTIYF
TRBV6-2/TRBV6-3,TRBJ2-5,CASSGTSGEQETQYF
TRBV5-4,TRBJ2-3,CASSFGLAGSDTQYF
TRBV2,TRBJ2-3,CASRLWELQTDTQYF
TRBV12-3/TRBV12-4,TRBJ1-2,CASSLGQGRGYTF
TRBV28,TRBJ2-7,CASSSPPGGGSYEQYF
TRBV19,TRBJ1-5,CASSTRDSQPQHF